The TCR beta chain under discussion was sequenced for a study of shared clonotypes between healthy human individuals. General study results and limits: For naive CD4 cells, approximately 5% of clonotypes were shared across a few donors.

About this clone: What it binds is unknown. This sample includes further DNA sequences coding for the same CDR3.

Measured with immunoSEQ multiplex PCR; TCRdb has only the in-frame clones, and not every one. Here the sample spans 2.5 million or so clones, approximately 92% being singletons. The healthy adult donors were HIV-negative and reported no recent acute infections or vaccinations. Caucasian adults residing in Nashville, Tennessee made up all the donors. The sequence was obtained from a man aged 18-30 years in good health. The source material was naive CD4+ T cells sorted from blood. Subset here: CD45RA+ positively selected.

The CDR3 DNA reads TGCAGTGCTCCACGAGAGACCCAGTACTTC. Amino acid sequence: CSAPRETQYF. The chain links TRBV20-1 to TRBJ2-5; D is unclear. Between the trimmed V and J ends, which lost 5 bases and 4 bases, there was a span of 5 bases. The CDR3 totals 10 residues. Germline V gene data show CDR1 as DFQATT and CDR2 as SNEGSKA (reference sequence).